Given below is one TCR beta chain in context. What it binds is not known. This entry comes from a study of regulatory T cells. V lost 1 base to trimming and J lost 6 bases, with 12 bases between them. The CDR3 has 14 residues. Germline CDR1 reads SEHNR; CDR2 reads FQNEAQ (reference sequence). The PCR used 52 TRBV and 13 TRBJ primers. Only in-frame clones appear in the TCRdb table, and some are missing; sequencing was by immunoSEQ multiplex PCR. The profile shows under 45,000 clones, about 88% of them singletons. Study-wide results and limits: Regulatory T cells showed the strongest V-J pair restriction and V/J gene skewing among patient repertoires. Hydrophobic residues at CDR3 positions 6 and 7 were enriched in conventional CD4+ T cells of CD3G-deficient patients.

The sequencing input was conventional CD4+ T cells sorted from blood. This chain joins TRBV7-9 and TRBJ2-5; D may match TRBD1 or TRBD2 (5 bases each). This receptor was identified in a young adult with CD3G deficiency. Written as DNA, the CDR3 is TGTGCCAGCAGCTTAGGGGGGAGTGGAAAGACCCAGTACTTC. Protein sequence: CASSLGGSGKTQYF.